The 13 T cell receptor beta chains below all came from one sample that was sequenced in a study of blood T cell repertoires in COVID-19. Profiling relied on immunoSEQ multiplex PCR, and the TCRdb table lists in-frame clones only, not all of them. The sample includes tens of thousands of clones, over 80% of them seen just once. Sequencing was carried out using peripheral blood. The origin of the receptors is a man aged 40-50 years with COVID-19, enrolled during active disease.

The CDR3 region has the DNA TGTGCCAGCAGTTTGTCCCTAGGGGGCCGAGAATCTGGAAACACCATATATTTT. Its translation: CASSLSLGGRESGNTIYF. The V and J genes are TRBV28 and TRBJ1-3, with 7 nucleotides matching TRBD1. With V trimmed by 3 bases and J by 1 base, 12 bases remained unmatched. CDR3 length equals 18 residues. Germline CDR1 and CDR2: MDHEN and SYDVKM.

The chain is built from TRBV10-3 and TRBJ1-5; D ambiguous. Between the trimmed V and J ends, which lost 4 bases and 0 bases, there was a span of 4 bases. Germline V gene data show CDR1 as ENHRY and CDR2 as SYGVKD. The CDR3 runs 13 residues. The CDR3 loop reads CAISGVSNQPQHF. CDR3 nucleotide sequence: TGTGCCATCAGTGGCGTTAGCAATCAGCCCCAGCATTTT.

CDR3 in DNA: TGTGCCAGCAGCTTCGACATCGGTCCAGATACGCAGTATTTT. It is translated as CASSFDIGPDTQYF. The chain couples TRBV5-8 to TRBJ2-3; D remains ambiguous. There are 14 residues in the CDR3. Germline loops: CDR1 SGHTS, CDR2 YDEGEE. Deletions cut 2 bases from V and 4 bases from J, with 11 bases between. Variable domain in full (rest from reference TRBV5-8 and TRBJ2-3): EAGVTQSPTHLIKTRGQQATLRCSPISGHTSVYWYQQALGLGLQFLLWYDEGEERNRGNFPPRFSGRQFPNYSSELNVNALELEDSALYLCASSFDIGPDTQYFGPGTRLTVL.

This clone is medium-sized (0.01 to 0.1%) by share. The gene calls are TRBV2 and TRBJ2-7; maybe TRBD1 (5 bases). Germline V lookup: CDR1 SNHLY, CDR2 FYNNEI. With 6 bases removed from V and 1 base from J, the gap between germline ends came to 10 bases. CDR3 length: 13 amino acids. CDR3 in DNA: TGTGCCAGCAGACCCCAGGGTTCCTACGAGCAGTACTTC. As protein: CASRPQGSYEQYF.

The V gene is TRBV7-9, the J gene TRBJ1-2; possibly TRBD1 for D (5 bases). V was pared by 4 bases and J by 4 bases, with 10 bases between. The CDR3 sequence is 13 residues long. Germline assignment: CDR1 SEHNR and CDR2 FQNEAQ (reference sequence). CDR3 loop: CASSSQGPYGYTF. CDR3 bases: TGTGCCAGCAGCTCCCAGGGCCCCTATGGCTACACCTTC. The variable domain in full, completed from reference TRBV7-9 and TRBJ1-2, reads DTGVSQNPRHKITKRGQNVTFRCDPISEHNRLYWYRQTLGQGPEFLTYFQNEAQLEKSRLLSDRFSAERPKGSFSTLEIQRTEQGDSAMYLCASSSQGPYGYTFGSGTRLTVV.

This clone is a singleton in its sample. This rearrangement joins TRBV7-9 to TRBJ2-1, with TRBD2 matching over 15 bases. Losses at the gene ends were 6 bases for V and 7 bases for J; bases not matched to a gene: 4. The germline V gene encodes CDR1 SEHNR and CDR2 FQNEAQ (reference sequence). The CDR3 extends over 15 amino acids. CDR3 residues: CASSFGLAGGNEQFF. The CDR3 DNA reads TGTGCCAGCAGTTTTGGACTAGCGGGAGGGAATGAGCAGTTCTTC. The complete variable domain, with remaining parts taken from reference TRBV7-9 and TRBJ2-1, reads DTGVSQNPRHKITKRGQNVTFRCDPISEHNRLYWYRQTLGQGPEFLTYFQNEAQLEKSRLLSDRFSAERPKGSFSTLEIQRTEQGDSAMYLCASSFGLAGGNEQFFGPGTRLTVL.

The rearrangement links TRBV19 to TRBJ2-2; possibly TRBD1 for D (5 bases). This CDR3 comprises 14 residues. From germline, CDR1 is LNHDA and CDR2 SQIVND (reference sequence). Trimming took off 3 bases at V and 3 bases at J, with 8 bases between the two ends. DNA for the CDR3: TGTGCCAGTAGTATCGGACACGACACCGGGGAGCTGTTTTTT. The encoded protein is CASSIGHDTGELFF.

The chain carries TRBV9 and TRBJ2-5, with 8 bases that match TRBD2. The CDR3 runs 15 residues. CDR1 is SGDLS and CDR2 is YYNGEE in the germline V gene. The ends lost 2 bases at V and 2 bases at J; junction bases unmatched: 5. CDR3 coding DNA: TGTGCCAGCAGCGTTAGCGGGGTTCAACAAGAGACCCAGTACTTC. It translates to CASSVSGVQQETQYF.

This chain joins TRBV29-1 and TRBJ2-7; TRBD1 agrees at 7 bases. The V and J ends lost 5 bases and 0 bases, in that order; junction bases with no gene match: 4. The CDR3 totals 13 residues. The germline V gene has CDR1 SQVTM and CDR2 ANQGSEA. The CDR3 nucleotides read TGCAGCGTTATGACAGGGATCTCCTACGAGCAGTACTTC. Protein product: CSVMTGISYEQYF.

Regarding this clone: Lacking the conserved final phenylalanine or tryptophan, this CDR3 likely reflects a read error. Because the CDR3's place on the DNA is in doubt, the DNA is left out and the CDR3 is given as listed by TCRdb. This chain links TRBV20-1 with TRBJ2-3; whether TRBD1, the table's D call, matches the DNA was not checked. Both ends counted, the CDR3 spans 10 residues. The V gene's germline CDR1 is DFQATT and CDR2 SNEGSKA (reference sequence). The CDR3 sequence is CSARVGSHWA.

The table lists this clone with a count of one. The CDR3 DNA reads TGTGCCAGCAGCTATTTAGGGGAGCTGTTTTTT. Its translation: CASSYLGELFF. The chain has TRBV25-1 and TRBJ2-2; D not resolved. CDR1 is MGHDK and CDR2 is SYGVNS in the germline V gene. The CDR3 length is 11 residues. The V and J ends lost 6 bases and 8 bases respectively, with 7 bases between them.

This clone has just one count. The rearrangement joins TRBV18 to TRBJ2-5; 12 bases are a match to TRBD2. This CDR3 has 16 amino acids. Trimming removed 3 bases from V and 1 base from J; junction bases left unmatched: 3. CDR1 is KGHSH and CDR2 is LQKENI in the germline V gene. The CDR3: CASSPPSGGGQETQYF. CDR3 nucleotide sequence: TGTGCCAGCTCACCCCCTAGCGGGGGGGGCCAAGAGACCCAGTACTTC.

This chain uses TRBV7-3 with TRBJ1-2; 11 bases are shared with TRBD1. The trim removed 4 bases at V and 3 bases at J, leaving 4 bases unmatched. This CDR3 is 15 amino acids long. The V gene's germline CDR1 is SGHTA and CDR2 FQGTGA. This CDR3 reads CASSSGQGADYGYTF. The CDR3 DNA follows: TGTGCCAGCAGCTCCGGACAGGGGGCGGACTATGGCTACACCTTC.